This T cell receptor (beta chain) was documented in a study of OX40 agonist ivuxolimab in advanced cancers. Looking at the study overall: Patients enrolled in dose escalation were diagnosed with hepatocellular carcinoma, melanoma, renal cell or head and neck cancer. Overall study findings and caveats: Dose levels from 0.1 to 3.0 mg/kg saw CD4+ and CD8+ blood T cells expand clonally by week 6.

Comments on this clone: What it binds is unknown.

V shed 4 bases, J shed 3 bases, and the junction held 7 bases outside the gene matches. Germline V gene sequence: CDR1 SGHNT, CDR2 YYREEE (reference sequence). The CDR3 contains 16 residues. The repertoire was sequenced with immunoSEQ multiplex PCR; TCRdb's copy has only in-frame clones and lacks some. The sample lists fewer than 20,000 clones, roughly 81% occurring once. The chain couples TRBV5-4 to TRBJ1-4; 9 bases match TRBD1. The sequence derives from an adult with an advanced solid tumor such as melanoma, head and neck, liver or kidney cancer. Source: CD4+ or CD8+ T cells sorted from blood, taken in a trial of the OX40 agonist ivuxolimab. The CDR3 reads CASSAGQGLANEKLFF. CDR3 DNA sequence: TGTGCCAGCAGCGCGGGACAGGGTTTGGCTAATGAAAAACTGTTTTTT.